The rows below give T cell receptor beta chains drawn from one sample of a study of cytomegalovirus exposure and HLA in healthy donors. The method was immunoSEQ multiplex PCR; TCRdb's version includes in-frame clones alone and lacks a portion of them. The table records some 210,000 clones, approximately 80% of them present only once. The sequencing sample was made of PBMCs. These receptors were collected from a woman in her 50s in good health and CMV-seropositive. Both conserved end residues are part of each CDR3. A D gene is named only where the DNA matches it firmly. Size values are once, few and many counts, or a class for expanded clones, and some rows have none.

size,D,V,J,DNA,CDR3
NA,TRBD1,TRBV4-2,TRBJ1-4,TGTGCCAGCAGCCAGGACAGGGGGCGGGATGAAAAACTGTTTTTT,CASSQDRGRDEKLFF
NA,NA,TRBV7-9,TRBJ1-2,TGTGCCAGCAGCTTAGATGCGGCTCCTAGCTACACCTTC,CASSLDAAPSYTF
NA,NA,TRBV6-5,TRBJ1-1,TGTGCCAGCAGTTACAAGGGGCCCGTGAACACTGAAGCTTTCTTT,CASSYKGPVNTEAFF
NA,TRBD1,TRBV6-1,TRBJ2-1,TGTGCCAGCAGTGGAGGGAGACAGGGGGTAAATGAGCAGTTCTTC,CASSGGRQGVNEQFF
NA,TRBD1,TRBV11-2,TRBJ1-4,TGTGCCAGCAGCTTGTCATACAGGGGGGAAGGGGAAAAACTGTTTTTT,CASSLSYRGEGEKLFF
NA,NA,TRBV5-6,TRBJ2-7,TGTGCCAGCAGCTCCGGCCCCGGGTCCGCCGAGCAGTACTTC,CASSSGPGSAEQYF
NA,NA,TRBV4-2,TRBJ2-5,TGTGCCAGCAGCCAATCTGAGACCCAGTACTTC,CASSQSETQYF
NA,TRBD2,TRBV6-5,TRBJ2-7,TGTGCCAGCAGTCCCCCTGGGAGGGTTGCCTACGAGCAGTACTTC,CASSPPGRVAYEQYF
NA,NA,TRBV19,TRBJ1-2,TGTGCCAGTAGTATAGATCAACAGGTCTATGGCTACACCTTC,CASSIDQQVYGYTF
NA,NA,TRBV2,TRBJ1-1,TGTGCCAGCAGTGAGGGGGGAGCTACTGAAGCTTTCTTT,CASSEGGATEAFF
NA,NA,TRBV5-4,TRBJ2-5,TGTGCCAGCAGCTTGGATCAGGGAGGGACCCAGTACTTC,CASSLDQGGTQYF
once,NA,TRBV4-1,TRBJ2-5,TGCGCCAGCAGCCAAGAAGCAGGGGCAGGGGAGACCCAGTACTTC,CASSQEAGAGETQYF
NA,TRBD1,TRBV28,TRBJ2-7,TGTGCCAGCAGTTACATCCGGGACAGGGTCCACGAGCAGTACTTC,CASSYIRDRVHEQYF
NA,NA,TRBV18,TRBJ2-5,TGTGCCAGCTCACCAGGTGGAGGGGGGGTCACAGAGACCCAGTACTTC,CASSPGGGGVTETQYF
once,TRBD1,TRBV7-8,TRBJ1-5,TGTGCCAGCAGCGATACAGGGGGGAATCAGCCCCAGCATTTT,CASSDTGGNQPQHF
NA,TRBD1,TRBV5-1,TRBJ2-5,TGCGCCAGCAGTACAGGGGGAGAGACCCAGTACTTC,CASSTGGETQYF
NA,NA,TRBV30,TRBJ2-3,TGTGCCTGGAGTGAGGGAGTGACCGGCACAGATACGCAGTATTTT,CAWSEGVTGTDTQYF
NA,TRBD1,TRBV30,TRBJ1-1,TGTGCCTGGAGTGCTGATCCCGGGACAGGGTACTCGGTTCGAGCTTTCTTT,CAWSADPGTGYSVRAFF
once,NA,TRBV4-1,TRBJ2-2,TGCGCCAGCAGCCAGGGCAGCCATGGGGTCCTTTTAGGGGCCGGGGAGCTGTTTTTT,CASSQGSHGVLLGAGELFF
NA,NA,TRBV7-2,TRBJ1-6,TGTGCCAGCAGCCGCGTTTCGGTTCGAAATAATTCACCCCTCCACTTT,CASSRVSVRNNSPLHF
NA,NA,TRBV18,TRBJ1-2,TGTGCCAGCTCACCACCTGGGAGCCCCGACCGAGACTATGGCTACACCTTC,CASSPPGSPDRDYGYTF
few,NA,TRBV2,TRBJ2-1,TGTGCCAGCAGTCAGCCGATTGACTTCAACAATGAGCAGTTCTTC,CASSQPIDFNNEQFF
NA,NA,TRBV19,TRBJ1-1,TGTGCCAGTAGTAACGGCCTGCCGGGGACTGAAGCTTTCTTT,CASSNGLPGTEAFF
NA,TRBD1,TRBV6-5,TRBJ1-6,TGTGCCAGCAGTTACCAAGAGGGGGCCGGCTCACCCCTCCACTTT,CASSYQEGAGSPLHF
NA,TRBD2,TRBV7-3,TRBJ2-3,TGTGCCAGCAGCTCGAGGACTAGCGCGACAGATACGCAGTATTTT,CASSSRTSATDTQYF
NA,NA,TRBV5-1,TRBJ2-7,TGCGCCAGCAGCTTTGCGGGGTCTCGCGAGCAGTACTTC,CASSFAGSREQYF
NA,TRBD1,TRBV7-9,TRBJ1-3,TGTGCCAGCAGCTTGGGGACAGGGTGGGCCTCTGGAAACACCATATATTTT,CASSLGTGWASGNTIYF
NA,NA,TRBV7-2,TRBJ2-3,TGTGCCAGCAGCTTAGACAGACCGCCCACAGATACGCAGTATTTT,CASSLDRPPTDTQYF